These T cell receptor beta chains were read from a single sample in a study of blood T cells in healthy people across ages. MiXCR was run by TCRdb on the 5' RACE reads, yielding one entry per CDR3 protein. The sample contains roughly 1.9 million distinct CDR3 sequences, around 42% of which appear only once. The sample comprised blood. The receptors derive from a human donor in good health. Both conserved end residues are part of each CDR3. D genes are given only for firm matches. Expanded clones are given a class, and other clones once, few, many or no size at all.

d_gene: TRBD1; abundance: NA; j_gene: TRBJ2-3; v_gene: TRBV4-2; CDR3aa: CASSQDLTGLSADTQYF; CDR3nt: TGTGCCAGCAGCCAAGACCTGACAGGGTTATCAGCAGATACGCAGTATTTT
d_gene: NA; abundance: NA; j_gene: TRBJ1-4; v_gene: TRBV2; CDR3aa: CASRLGQEKLFF; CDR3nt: TGTGCCAGCAGACTCGGACAGGAAAAACTGTTTTTT
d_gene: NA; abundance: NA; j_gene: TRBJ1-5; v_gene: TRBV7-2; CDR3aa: CASSFRTGDNQPQHF; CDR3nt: TGTGCCAGCAGCTTCCGGACCGGAGACAATCAGCCCCAGCATTTT
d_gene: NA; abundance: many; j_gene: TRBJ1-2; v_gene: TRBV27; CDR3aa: CASSPIATANYGYTF; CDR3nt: TGTGCCAGCAGCCCTATCGCCACCGCTAACTATGGCTACACCTTC
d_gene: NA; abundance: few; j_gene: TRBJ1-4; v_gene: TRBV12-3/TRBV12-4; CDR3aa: CASSPRGRRNSREKLFF; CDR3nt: TGTGCCAGCAGTCCCCGGGGCAGACGAAATTCCCGTGAAAAACTGTTTTTT
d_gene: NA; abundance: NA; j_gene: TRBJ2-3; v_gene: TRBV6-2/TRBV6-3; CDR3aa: CASSSFRGLDTQYF; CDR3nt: TGTGCCAGCAGTTCGTTTCGAGGACTAGATACGCAGTATTTT
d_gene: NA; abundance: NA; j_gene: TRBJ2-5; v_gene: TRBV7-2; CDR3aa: CASSLRTPLFEQYF; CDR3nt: TGTGCCAGCAGCTTGCGGACTCCCCTTTTTGAGCAGTACTTC
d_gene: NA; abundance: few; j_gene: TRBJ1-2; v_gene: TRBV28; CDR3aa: CASYRGPGGYTF; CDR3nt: TGTGCCAGTTATAGGGGTCCGGGTGGCTACACCTTC
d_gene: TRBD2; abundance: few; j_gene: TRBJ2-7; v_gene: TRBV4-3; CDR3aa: CASSPLLAGTYEQYF; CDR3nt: TGCGCCAGCAGCCCATTACTAGCGGGGACCTACGAGCAGTACTTC
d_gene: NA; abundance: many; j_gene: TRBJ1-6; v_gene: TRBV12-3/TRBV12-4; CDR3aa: CASNSYNSPLHF; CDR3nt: TGTGCCAGCAACTCCTATAATTCACCCCTCCACTTT
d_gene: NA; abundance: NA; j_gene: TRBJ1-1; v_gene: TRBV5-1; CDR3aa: CASSLLQTNTEACF; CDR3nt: TGCGCCAGCAGCTTATTACAGACGAACACTGAAGCTTGCTTT
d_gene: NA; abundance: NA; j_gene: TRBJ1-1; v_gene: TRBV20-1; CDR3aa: CSARDRGPKRVNTEAFF; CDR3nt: TGCAGTGCTAGAGATAGGGGACCCAAAAGAGTGAACACTGAAGCTTTCTTT
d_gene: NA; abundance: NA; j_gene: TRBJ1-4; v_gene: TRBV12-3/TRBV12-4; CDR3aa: CASFPRQDNEKLFF; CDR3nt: TGTGCCAGTTTCCCTCGGCAGGATAATGAAAAACTGTTTTTT
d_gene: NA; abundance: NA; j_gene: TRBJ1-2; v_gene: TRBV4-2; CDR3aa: CASSQTLTENYGYTF; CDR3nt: TGTGCCAGCAGCCAAACCTTGACAGAGAACTATGGCTACACCTTC
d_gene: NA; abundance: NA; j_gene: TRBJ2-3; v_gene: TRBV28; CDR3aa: CASSFGSVHTDTQYF; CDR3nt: TGTGCCAGCAGTTTTGGTAGCGTTCACACAGATACGCAGTATTTT
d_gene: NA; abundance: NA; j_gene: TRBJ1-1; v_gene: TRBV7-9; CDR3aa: CASSDLWTEAFF; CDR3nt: TGTGCCAGCAGCGACCTATGGACTGAAGCTTTCTTT
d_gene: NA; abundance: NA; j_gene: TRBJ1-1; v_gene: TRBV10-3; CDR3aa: CATSTEGTEAFF; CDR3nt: TGTGCCACATCGACAGAGGGGACTGAAGCTTTCTTT
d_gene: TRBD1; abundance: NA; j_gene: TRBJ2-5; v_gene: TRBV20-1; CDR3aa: CSARGTGSGNGETQYF; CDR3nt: TGCAGTGCTAGAGGGACAGGGTCCGGCAACGGAGAGACCCAGTACTTC
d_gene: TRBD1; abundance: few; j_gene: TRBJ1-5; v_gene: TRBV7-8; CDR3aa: CASSAHRGAREWPQHF; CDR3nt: TGTGCCAGCAGCGCGCACAGGGGCGCACGAGAGTGGCCCCAGCATTTT
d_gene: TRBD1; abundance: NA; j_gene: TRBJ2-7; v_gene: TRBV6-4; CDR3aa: CASIPASDRVSYEQYF; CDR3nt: TGTGCCAGCATTCCCGCGAGCGACAGGGTTTCCTACGAGCAGTACTTC
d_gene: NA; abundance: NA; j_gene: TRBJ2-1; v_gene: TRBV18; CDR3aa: CASSRMSSYNEQFF; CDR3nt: TGTGCCAGCTCTCGAATGAGCTCCTACAATGAGCAGTTCTTC
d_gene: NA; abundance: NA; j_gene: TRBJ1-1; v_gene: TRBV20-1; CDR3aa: CSAPGPTFNTEAFF; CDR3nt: TGCAGTGCCCCGGGTCCCACTTTTAACACTGAAGCTTTCTTT
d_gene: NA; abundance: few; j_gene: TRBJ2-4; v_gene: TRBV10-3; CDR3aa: CAISESTGTAKNIQYF; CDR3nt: TGTGCCATCAGTGAGTCAACCGGGACGGCGAAAAACATTCAGTACTTC
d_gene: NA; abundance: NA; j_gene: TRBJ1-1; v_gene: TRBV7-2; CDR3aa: CASHLQIDTEAFF; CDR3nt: TGTGCCAGCCACCTTCAGATAGACACTGAAGCTTTCTTT
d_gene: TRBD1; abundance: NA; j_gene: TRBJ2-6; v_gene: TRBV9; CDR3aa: CASTHPGGFGANVLTF; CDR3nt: TGTGCCAGCACTCATCCAGGGGGATTTGGGGCCAACGTCCTGACTTTC
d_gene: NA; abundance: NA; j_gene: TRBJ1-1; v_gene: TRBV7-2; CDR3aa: CASSPRQVTNTEAFF; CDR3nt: TGTGCCAGCAGCCCCCGACAGGTTACGAACACTGAAGCTTTCTTT
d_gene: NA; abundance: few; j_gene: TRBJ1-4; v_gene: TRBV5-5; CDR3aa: CASSLGGGEGKLFF; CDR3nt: TGTGCCAGCAGCTTGGGGGGAGGAGAAGGAAAACTGTTTTTT
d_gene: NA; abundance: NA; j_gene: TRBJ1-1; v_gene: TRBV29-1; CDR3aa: CSVQGRGTEVFF; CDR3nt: TGCAGCGTGCAAGGAAGGGGCACTGAAGTTTTCTTT
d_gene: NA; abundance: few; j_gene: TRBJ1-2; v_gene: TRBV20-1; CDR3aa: CSASDSEVSYTF; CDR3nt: TGCAGTGCTTCGGACAGTGAGGTTAGCTACACCTTC
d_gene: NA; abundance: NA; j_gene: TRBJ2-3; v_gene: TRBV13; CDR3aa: CASSPPSYSAPQYF; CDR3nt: TGTGCCAGCAGCCCCCCCTCTTACTCCGCCCCGCAGTATTTT
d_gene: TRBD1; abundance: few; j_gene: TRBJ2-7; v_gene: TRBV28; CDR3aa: CASSSIKDRRYYEQYF; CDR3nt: TGTGCCAGCAGCTCCATCAAGGACAGGAGATACTACGAGCAGTACTTC
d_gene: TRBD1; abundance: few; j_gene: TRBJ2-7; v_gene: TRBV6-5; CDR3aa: CASSPPPGTGLYEQYF; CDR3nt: TGTGCCAGCAGTCCACCCCCCGGGACAGGGCTCTACGAGCAGTACTTC
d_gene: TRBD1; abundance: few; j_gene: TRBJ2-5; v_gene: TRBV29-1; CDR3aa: CSSLLADRGGETQYF; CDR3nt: TGCAGCTCCTTGCTGGCGGACAGGGGAGGAGAGACCCAGTACTTC
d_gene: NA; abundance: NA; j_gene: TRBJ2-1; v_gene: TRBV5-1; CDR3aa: CASSLEGGGPDEQFF; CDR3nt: TGCGCCAGCAGCTTGGAGGGGGGGGGCCCGGATGAGCAGTTCTTC
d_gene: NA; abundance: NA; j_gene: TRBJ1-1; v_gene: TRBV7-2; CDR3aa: CASSLNGGPIEAFF; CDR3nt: TGTGCCAGCAGTCTAAACGGGGGGCCTATTGAAGCTTTCTTT
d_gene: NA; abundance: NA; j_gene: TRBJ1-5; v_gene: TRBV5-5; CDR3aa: CASRPGDFYSNQPQHF; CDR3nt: TGTGCCAGCAGGCCGGGGGATTTTTATAGCAATCAGCCCCAGCATTTT
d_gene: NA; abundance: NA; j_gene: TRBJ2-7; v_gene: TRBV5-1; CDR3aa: CASRHSQGEQYF; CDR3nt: TGCGCCAGCAGGCATTCCCAGGGCGAGCAGTACTTC
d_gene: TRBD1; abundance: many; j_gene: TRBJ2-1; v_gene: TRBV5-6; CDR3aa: CASSPSRGRRNEQFF; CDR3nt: TGTGCCAGCAGCCCATCCAGGGGGCGCAGAAATGAGCAGTTCTTC
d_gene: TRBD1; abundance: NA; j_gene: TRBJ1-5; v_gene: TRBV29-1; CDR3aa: CSVWTGGSQPQHF; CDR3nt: TGCAGCGTTTGGACAGGGGGCAGTCAGCCCCAGCATTTT
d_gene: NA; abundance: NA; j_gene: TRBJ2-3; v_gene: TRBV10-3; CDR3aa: CAISDGYRGDTDTQYF; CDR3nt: TGTGCCATCAGTGATGGTTATAGGGGAGACACAGATACGCAGTATTTT
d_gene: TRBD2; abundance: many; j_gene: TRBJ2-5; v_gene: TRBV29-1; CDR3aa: CSAGTSGGLAETQYF; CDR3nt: TGCAGCGCCGGGACTAGCGGGGGGTTAGCGGAGACCCAGTACTTC
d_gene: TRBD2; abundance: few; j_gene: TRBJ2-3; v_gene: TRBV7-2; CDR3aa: CASSPRRGGGRTDTQYF; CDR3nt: TGTGCCAGCAGCCCCAGAAGGGGCGGGGGGCGCACAGATACGCAGTATTTT
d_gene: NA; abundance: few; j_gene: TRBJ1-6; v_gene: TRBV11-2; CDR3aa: CASSVQGRNNSPLHF; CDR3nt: TGTGCCAGCAGCGTTCAGGGACGGAATAATTCACCCCTCCACTTT
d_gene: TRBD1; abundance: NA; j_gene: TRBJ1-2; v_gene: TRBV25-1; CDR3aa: CASSGNRGSLDLAYGYTF; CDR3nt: TGTGCCAGCAGTGGGAACAGGGGAAGTTTGGATTTGGCCTATGGCTACACCTTC
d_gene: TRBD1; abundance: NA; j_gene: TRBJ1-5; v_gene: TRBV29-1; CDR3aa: CSVIRDRDPSNQPQHF; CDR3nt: TGCAGCGTGATCCGGGACAGGGACCCTAGCAATCAGCCCCAGCATTTT
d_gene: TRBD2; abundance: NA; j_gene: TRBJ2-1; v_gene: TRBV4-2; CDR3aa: CASSQDTSGDSNEQFF; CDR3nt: TGTGCCAGCAGCCAAGATACTAGCGGGGATTCCAATGAGCAGTTCTTC
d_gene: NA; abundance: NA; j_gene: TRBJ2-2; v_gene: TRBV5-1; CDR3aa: CASSLDRIGELFF; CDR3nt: TGCGCCAGCAGCTTGGATCGTATCGGGGAGCTGTTTTTT
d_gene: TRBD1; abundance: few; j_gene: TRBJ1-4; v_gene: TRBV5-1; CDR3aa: CASSTEPQGRSEKLFF; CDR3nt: TGCGCCAGCAGCACCGAACCACAGGGGCGTAGTGAAAAACTGTTTTTT
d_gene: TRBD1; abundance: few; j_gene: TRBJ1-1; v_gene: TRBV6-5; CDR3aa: CASIPQGGGEAFF; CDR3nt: TGTGCCAGCATTCCACAGGGGGGTGGTGAAGCTTTCTTT
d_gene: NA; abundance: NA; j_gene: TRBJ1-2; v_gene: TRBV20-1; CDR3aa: CSARGIGYGYTF; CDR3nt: TGCAGTGCTAGAGGGATAGGCTATGGCTACACCTTC
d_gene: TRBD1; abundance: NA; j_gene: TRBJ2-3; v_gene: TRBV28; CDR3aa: CASSLPGQGATDTQYF; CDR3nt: TGTGCCAGCAGTCTCCCCGGACAGGGGGCCACAGATACGCAGTATTTT
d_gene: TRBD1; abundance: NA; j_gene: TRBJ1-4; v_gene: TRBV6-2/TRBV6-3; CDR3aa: CASTPIDRDRGTNEKLFF; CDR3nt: TGTGCCAGCACCCCAATCGACCGGGACAGGGGAACTAATGAAAAACTGTTTTTT